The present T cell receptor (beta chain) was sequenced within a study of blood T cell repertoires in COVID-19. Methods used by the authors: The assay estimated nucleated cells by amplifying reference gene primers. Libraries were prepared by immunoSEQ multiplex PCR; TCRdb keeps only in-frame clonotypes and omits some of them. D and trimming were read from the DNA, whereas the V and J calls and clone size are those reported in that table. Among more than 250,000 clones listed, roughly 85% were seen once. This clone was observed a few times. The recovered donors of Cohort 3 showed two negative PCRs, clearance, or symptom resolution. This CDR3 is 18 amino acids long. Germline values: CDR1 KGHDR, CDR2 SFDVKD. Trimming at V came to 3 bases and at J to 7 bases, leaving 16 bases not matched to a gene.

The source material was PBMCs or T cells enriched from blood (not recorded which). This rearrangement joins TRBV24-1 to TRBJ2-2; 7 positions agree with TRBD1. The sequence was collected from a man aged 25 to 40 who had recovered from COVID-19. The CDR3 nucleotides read TGTGCCACCAGTGATGTGAGACAGGGTGCAGTTAGTAACGGGGAGCTGTTTTTT. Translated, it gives CATSDVRQGAVSNGELFF.